The clone carrying this TCR beta chain has a handful of counts. Antigen unknown. A J-beta primer mix and a sample-barcoded 5' primer were used in a second PCR of about 6 to 12 cycles. TCRdb itself ran the 5' RACE reads through MiXCR, one entry per CDR3 protein. The repertoire holds approximately 780,000 distinct CDR3 sequences, with more than 25% as singletons. CDR1 is DFQATT, CDR2 SNEGSKA, per germline (reference sequence). CDR3 length equals 14 residues. The sample is drawn from a study of blood T cells in healthy people across ages. General study results and limits: Strongly correlated with naive T cell percentage was TCR beta diversity. No one knew whether donors had CMV, which possibly confounded expanded clonotype changes.

These sequences were also reported in another study, on T cells of mothers and their children. Per that paper: Related mother and child pairs showed slightly greater overlap (not significant) than unrelated pairs did.

Sequencing input: blood. This sequence was found in a boy younger than 18 in good health. This chain uses TRBV20-1 with TRBJ2-5; 9 bases fit TRBD1. The J call may be incorrect, as the DNA end agrees better with TRBJ2-7. As DNA, the CDR3 is TGCAGTGCTAGAGATCAACAGGGGGCAAACGAGCAGTACTTC. Translated, it gives CSARDQQGANEQYF.